This TCR beta chain stems from a study of shared clonotypes between healthy human individuals. This clone was picked up one time. Its antigen is unknown. CD45RO negativity and positive selection for CCR7 defined naive CD8 cells, a population that excluded terminally differentiated effector memory CD45RA+ cells. Study-wide results and limits: Clonotypes shared by all four sorted-subset donors had higher generation probabilities than non-shared clonotypes. Generally, naive subsets came out with larger estimated richness than memory subsets.

J was trimmed by 9 bases and V by 4 bases; bases with no gene match: 3. The germline V gene has CDR1 SGHDT and CDR2 YYEEEE. CDR3 size: 13 residues. Only in-frame clones appear in the TCRdb table, and some are missing; sequencing was by immunoSEQ multiplex PCR. This table holds around 620,000 clones, approximately 95% found once. The sample comprised naive CD8+ T cells sorted from blood. The TCR comes from a woman in her 30s in good health. The chain couples TRBV5-6 to TRBJ2-7, with TRBD2 matching 14 bases. CDR3 in amino acids: CASSPGLAGAQYF. The DNA of the CDR3 is TGTGCCAGCAGCCCGGGACTAGCGGGAGCGCAGTACTTC.